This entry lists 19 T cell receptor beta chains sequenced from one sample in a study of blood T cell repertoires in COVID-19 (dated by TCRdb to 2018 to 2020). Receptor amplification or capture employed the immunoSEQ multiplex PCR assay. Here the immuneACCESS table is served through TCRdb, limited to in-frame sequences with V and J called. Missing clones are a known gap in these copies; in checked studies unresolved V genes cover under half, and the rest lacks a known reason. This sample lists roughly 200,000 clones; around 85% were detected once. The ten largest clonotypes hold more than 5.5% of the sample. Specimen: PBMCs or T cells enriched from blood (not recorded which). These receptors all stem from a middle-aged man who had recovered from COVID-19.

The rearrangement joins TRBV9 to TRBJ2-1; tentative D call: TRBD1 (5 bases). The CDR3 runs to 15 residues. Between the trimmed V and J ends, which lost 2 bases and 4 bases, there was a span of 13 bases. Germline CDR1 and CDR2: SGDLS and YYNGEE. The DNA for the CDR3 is TGTGCCAGCAGCGTGGGTCAGGGCCCTTACAATGAGCAGTTCTTC. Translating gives CASSVGQGPYNEQFF.

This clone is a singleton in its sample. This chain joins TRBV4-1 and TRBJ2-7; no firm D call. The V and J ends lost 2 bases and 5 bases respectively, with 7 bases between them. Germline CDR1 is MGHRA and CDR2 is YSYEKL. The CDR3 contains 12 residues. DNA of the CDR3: TGCGCCAGCAGCCAATTGAGCAACGAGCAGTACTTC. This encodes CASSQLSNEQYF.

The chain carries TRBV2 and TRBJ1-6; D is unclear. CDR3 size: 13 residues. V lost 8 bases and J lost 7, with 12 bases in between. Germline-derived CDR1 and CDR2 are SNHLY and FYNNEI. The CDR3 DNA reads TGTGCCAGCCCAGCGGGAGAGAATTCACCCCTCCACTTT. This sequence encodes CASPAGENSPLHF.

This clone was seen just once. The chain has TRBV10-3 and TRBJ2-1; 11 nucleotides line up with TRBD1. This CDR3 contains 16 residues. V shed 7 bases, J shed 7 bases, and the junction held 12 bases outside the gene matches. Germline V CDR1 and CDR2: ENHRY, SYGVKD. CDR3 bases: TGTGCCATCATGGACTTGGACAGGGGGCATAGGAATGAGCAGTTCTTC. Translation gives CAIMDLDRGHRNEQFF.

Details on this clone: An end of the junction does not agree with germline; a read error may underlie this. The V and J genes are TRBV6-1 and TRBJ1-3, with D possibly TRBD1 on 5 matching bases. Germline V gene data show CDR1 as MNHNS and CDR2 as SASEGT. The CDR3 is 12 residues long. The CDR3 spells CASSEASISQVF. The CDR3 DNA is TGTGCCAGCAGTGAAGCGAGCATATCACAGGTTTTT.

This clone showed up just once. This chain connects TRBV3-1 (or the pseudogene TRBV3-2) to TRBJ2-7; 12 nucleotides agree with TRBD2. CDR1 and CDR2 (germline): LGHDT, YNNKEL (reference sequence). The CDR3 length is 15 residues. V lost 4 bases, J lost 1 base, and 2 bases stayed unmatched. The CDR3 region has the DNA TGTGCCAGCAGCCGGGGGACTAGCGGGTCCTACGAGCAGTACTTC. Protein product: CASSRGTSGSYEQYF.

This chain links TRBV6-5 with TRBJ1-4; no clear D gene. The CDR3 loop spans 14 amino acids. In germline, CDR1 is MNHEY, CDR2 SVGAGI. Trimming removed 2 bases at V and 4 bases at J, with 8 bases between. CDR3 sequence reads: CASSYPAGNEKLFF. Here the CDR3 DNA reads TGTGCCAGCAGTTACCCGGCGGGTAATGAAAAACTGTTTTTT.

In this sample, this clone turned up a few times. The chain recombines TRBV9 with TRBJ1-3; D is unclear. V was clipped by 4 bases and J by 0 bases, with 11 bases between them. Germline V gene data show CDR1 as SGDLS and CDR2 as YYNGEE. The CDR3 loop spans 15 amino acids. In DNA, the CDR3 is TGTGCCAGCAGCTTCGGGGTACACTCTGGAAACACCATATATTTT. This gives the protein CASSFGVHSGNTIYF.

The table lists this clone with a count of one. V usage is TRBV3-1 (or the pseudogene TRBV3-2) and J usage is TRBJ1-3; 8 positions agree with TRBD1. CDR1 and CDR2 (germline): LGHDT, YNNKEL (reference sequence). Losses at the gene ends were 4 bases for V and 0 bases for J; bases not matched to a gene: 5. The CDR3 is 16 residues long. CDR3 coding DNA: TGTGCCAGCAGCCGTAACAGGGGGGGCTCTGGAAACACCATATATTTT. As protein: CASSRNRGGSGNTIYF.

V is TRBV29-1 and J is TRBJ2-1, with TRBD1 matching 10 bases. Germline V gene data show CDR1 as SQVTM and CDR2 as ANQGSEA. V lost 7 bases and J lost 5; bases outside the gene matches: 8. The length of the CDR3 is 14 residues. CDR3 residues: CSASGQGVDNEQFF. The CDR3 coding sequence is TGCAGCGCCTCCGGACAGGGGGTCGACAATGAGCAGTTCTTC.

CDR3: CASKTDGPGSYEQYF. The CDR3 DNA reads TGTGCCAGCAAAACCGACGGACCGGGGTCCTACGAGCAGTACTTC. The rearrangement uses TRBV2 and TRBJ2-7; possibly TRBD2 for D (5 bases). V lost 7 bases to trimming and J lost 1 base, with 17 bases between them. Germline-derived CDR1 and CDR2 are SNHLY and FYNNEI. CDR3 length: 15 amino acids.

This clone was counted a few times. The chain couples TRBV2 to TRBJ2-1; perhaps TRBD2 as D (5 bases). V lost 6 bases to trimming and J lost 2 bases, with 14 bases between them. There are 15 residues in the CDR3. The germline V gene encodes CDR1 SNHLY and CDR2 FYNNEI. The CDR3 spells CASRLAAATYNEQFF. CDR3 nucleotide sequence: TGTGCCAGCAGGCTAGCCGCAGCTACCTACAATGAGCAGTTCTTC. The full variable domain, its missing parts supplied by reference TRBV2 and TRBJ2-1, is EPEVTQTPSHQVTQMGQEVILRCVPISNHLYFYWYRQILGQKVEFLVSFYNNEISEKSEIFDDQFSVERPDGSNFTLKIRSTKLEDSAMYFCASRLAAATYNEQFFGPGTRLTVL.

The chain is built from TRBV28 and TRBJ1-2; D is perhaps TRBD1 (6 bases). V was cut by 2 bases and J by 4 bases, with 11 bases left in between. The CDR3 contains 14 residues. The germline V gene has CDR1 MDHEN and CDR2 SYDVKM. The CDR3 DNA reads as TGTGCCAGCAGTTTACATGGGACATCCTATGGCTACACCTTC. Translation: CASSLHGTSYGYTF.

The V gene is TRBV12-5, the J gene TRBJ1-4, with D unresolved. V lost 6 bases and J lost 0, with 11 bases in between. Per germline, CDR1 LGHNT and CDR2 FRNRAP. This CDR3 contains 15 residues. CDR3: CASGPGETTNEKLFF. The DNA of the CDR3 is TGTGCTAGTGGACCGGGAGAAACAACTAATGAAAAACTGTTTTTT.

In nucleotides, the CDR3 is TGCGCCAGCAGCCAAGCGTGGCTGGGCCAGCCCCAGCATTTT. The encoded protein is CASSQAWLGQPQHF. V is TRBV4-1 and J is TRBJ1-5, with unresolved D. Per the germline V gene, CDR1 is MGHRA and CDR2 is YSYEKL. The CDR3 sequence is 14 residues long. Trimming cost V 1 base and J 7 bases, with 11 bases left between them.

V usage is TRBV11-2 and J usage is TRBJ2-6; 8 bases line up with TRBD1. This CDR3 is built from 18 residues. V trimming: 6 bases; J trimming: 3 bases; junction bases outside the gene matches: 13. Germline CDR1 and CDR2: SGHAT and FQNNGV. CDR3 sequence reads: CASRFSWTGSYGANVLTF. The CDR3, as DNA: TGTGCCAGCAGGTTCTCTTGGACAGGGAGTTATGGGGCCAACGTCCTGACTTTC.

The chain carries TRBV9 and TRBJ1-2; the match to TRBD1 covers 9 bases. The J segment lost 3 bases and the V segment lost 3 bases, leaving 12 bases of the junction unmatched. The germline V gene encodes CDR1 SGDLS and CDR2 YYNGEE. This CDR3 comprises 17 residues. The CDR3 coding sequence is TGTGCCAGCAGCGCCGACAGGGGGACTTTCCGGGACTATGGCTACACCTTC. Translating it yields CASSADRGTFRDYGYTF.

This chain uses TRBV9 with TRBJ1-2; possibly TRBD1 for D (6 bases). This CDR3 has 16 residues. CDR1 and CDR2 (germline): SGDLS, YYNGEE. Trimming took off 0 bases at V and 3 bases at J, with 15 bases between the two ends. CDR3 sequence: CASSVGPQGLDYGYTF. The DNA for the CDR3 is TGTGCCAGCAGCGTAGGGCCCCAGGGGCTCGACTATGGCTACACCTTC.

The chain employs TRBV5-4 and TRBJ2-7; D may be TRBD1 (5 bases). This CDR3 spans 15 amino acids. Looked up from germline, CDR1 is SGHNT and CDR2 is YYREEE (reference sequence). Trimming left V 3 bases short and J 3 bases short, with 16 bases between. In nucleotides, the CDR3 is TGTGCCAGCAGCTCGAGACAGACCGGTGTCTACGAGCAGTACTTC. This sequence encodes CASSSRQTGVYEQYF.